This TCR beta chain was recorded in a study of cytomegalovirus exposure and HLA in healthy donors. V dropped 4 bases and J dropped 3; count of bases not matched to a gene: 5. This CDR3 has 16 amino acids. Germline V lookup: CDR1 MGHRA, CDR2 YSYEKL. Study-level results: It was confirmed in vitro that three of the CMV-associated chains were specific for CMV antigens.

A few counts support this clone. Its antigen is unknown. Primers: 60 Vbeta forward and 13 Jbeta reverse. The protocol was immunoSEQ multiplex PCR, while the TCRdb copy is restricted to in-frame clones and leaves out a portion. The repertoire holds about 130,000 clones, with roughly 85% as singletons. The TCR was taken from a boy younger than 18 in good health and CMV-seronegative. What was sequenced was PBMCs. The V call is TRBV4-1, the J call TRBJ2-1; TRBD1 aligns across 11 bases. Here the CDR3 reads CASSPSGTGGYNEQFF. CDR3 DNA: TGCGCCAGCAGCCCCTCCGGGACAGGGGGCTACAATGAGCAGTTCTTC.